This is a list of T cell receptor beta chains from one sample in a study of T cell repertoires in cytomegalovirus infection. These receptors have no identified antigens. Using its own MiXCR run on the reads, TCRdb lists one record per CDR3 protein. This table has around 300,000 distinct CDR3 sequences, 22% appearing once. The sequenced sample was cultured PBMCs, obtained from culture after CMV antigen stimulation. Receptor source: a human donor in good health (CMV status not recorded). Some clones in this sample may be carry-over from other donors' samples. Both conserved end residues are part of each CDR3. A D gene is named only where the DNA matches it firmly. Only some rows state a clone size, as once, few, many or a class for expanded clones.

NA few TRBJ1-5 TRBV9 CASSPAPRDQPQHF TGTGCCAGCAGCCCTGCCCCCAGGGATCAGCCCCAGCATTTT
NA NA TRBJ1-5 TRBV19 CASSRTDSNQPQHF TGTGCCAGTAGTAGAACAGATAGCAATCAGCCCCAGCATTTT
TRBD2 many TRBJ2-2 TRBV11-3 CASSLGDGRANTGELFF TGTGCCAGCAGCTTAGGCGATGGGAGGGCGAACACCGGGGAGCTGTTTTTT
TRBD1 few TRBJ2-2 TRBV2 CATAGTGNTGELFF TGTGCCACCGCCGGGACAGGCAACACCGGGGAGCTGTTTTTT
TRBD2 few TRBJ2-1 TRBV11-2 CASSSKLAEAYNEQFF TGTGCCAGCAGCTCAAAGCTAGCGGAAGCCTACAATGAGCAGTTCTTC
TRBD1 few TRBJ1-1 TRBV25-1 CASRGTGDTEAFF TGTGCCAGCAGGGGGACAGGGGACACTGAAGCTTTCTTT
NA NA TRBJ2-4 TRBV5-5 CASSLEDVLAKNIQYF TGTGCCAGCAGCTTGGAGGACGTACTAGCCAAAAACATTCAGTACTTC
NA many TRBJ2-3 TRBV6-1 CASRVVRITDTQYF TGTGCCAGCAGGGTTGTACGAATCACAGATACGCAGTATTTT
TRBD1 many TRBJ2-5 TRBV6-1 CASSLTGGTETQYF TGTGCCAGCAGTCTAACAGGGGGCACGGAGACCCAGTACTTC
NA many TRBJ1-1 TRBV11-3 CASSRRGGNTEAFF TGTGCCAGCAGCCGACGCGGTGGGAACACTGAAGCTTTCTTT
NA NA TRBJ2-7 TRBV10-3 CAISESIVGHSYEQYF TGTGCCATCAGTGAGTCTATTGTAGGGCACTCCTACGAGCAGTACTTC
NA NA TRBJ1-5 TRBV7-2 CASSLQYINQPQHF TGTGCCAGCAGCCTACAGTATATCAATCAGCCCCAGCATTTT
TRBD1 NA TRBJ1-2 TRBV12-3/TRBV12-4 CASTLGQSYGYTF TGTGCCAGCACCCTGGGACAGAGCTATGGCTACACCTTC
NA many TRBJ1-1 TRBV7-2 CASSLTWGTEAFF TGTGCCAGCAGCTTAACGTGGGGCACTGAAGCTTTCTTT
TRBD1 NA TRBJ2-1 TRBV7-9 CASSFGTGEGDEQFF TGTGCCAGCAGCTTCGGGACAGGGGAAGGGGATGAGCAGTTCTTC
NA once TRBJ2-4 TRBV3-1 CASSQDPPLRRRGSNIQYF TGTGCCAGCAGCCAAGATCCTCCCCTCCGGCGGCGAGGCTCAAACATTCAGTACTTC
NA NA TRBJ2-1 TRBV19 CASRLSLGYNEQFF TGTGCCAGCCGACTTAGTTTAGGGTACAATGAGCAGTTCTTC
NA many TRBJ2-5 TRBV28 CASDLGTGRMTQYF TGTGCCAGCGACCTCGGCACAGGCCGGATGACCCAGTACTTC
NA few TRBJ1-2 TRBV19 CASSTTHRLGVDYGYTF TGTGCCAGTAGTACGACTCATCGACTGGGCGTGGACTATGGCTACACCTTC
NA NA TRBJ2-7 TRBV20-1 CSVGGAREEQYF TGCAGTGTTGGGGGCGCCCGAGAAGAGCAGTACTTC
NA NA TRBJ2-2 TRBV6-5 CASSYSPRAGELFF TGTGCCAGCAGTTACTCCCCGAGAGCCGGGGAGCTGTTTTTT
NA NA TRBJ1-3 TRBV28 CASSFKGGVLRNTIYF TGTGCCAGCAGTTTTAAGGGCGGTGTTTTGCGAAACACCATATATTTT
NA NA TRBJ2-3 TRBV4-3 CASSQEGSRTDTQYF TGCGCCAGCAGCCAAGAGGGGTCCCGAACAGATACGCAGTATTTT